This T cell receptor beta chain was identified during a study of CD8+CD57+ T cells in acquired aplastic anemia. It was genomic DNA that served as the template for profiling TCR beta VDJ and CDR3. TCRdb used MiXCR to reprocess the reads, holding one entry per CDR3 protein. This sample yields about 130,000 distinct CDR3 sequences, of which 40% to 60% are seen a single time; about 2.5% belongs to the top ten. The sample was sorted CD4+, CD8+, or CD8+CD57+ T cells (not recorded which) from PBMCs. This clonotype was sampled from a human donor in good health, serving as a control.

The CDR3 is CASSWGDISYEQYF. CDR3 DNA sequence: TGTGCCAGCAGCTGGGGGGACATCTCCTACGAGCAGTACTTC. V and J are TRBV2 and TRBJ2-7; possibly TRBD1 or TRBD2 for D (6 bases each). Germline V CDR1 and CDR2: SNHLY, FYNNEI. The CDR3 loop spans 14 amino acids. Trimming removed 6 bases at V and 0 bases at J, with 12 bases between. The entire variable domain, with the rest obtained from reference TRBV2 and TRBJ2-7, is as follows: EPEVTQTPSHQVTQMGQEVILRCVPISNHLYFYWYRQILGQKVEFLVSFYNNEISEKSEIFDDQFSVERPDGSNFTLKIRSTKLEDSAMYFCASSWGDISYEQYFGPGTRLTVT.